The 17 T cell receptor beta chains below all came from one sample that was sequenced in a study of blood T cell dynamics during melanoma immunotherapy. Time point reported: pre-treatment baseline. Measured with immunoSEQ multiplex PCR; TCRdb has only the in-frame clones, and not every one. The sample holds about 11,000 clones, about four fifths seen once. The sample consisted of blood, taken from a patient treated with checkpoint blockade. The source is a human donor with melanoma.

The chain is built from TRBV6-1 and TRBJ1-1; 8 nucleotides align to TRBD1. Germline V gene data show CDR1 as MNHNS and CDR2 as SASEGT. Unmatched junction bases numbered 4, after V lost 6 bases and J lost 1 base. CDR3 length equals 14 residues. For the CDR3, the DNA is TGTGCCAGCAGCCTCGGACAGGGGAACACTGAAGCTTTCTTT. Translating it yields CASSLGQGNTEAFF.

This clone was detected only once. The rearrangement links TRBV7-2 to TRBJ1-5; D is undetermined. The germline V and J ends were trimmed by 1 base and 8 bases, with 12 bases remaining between them. The germline gives CDR1 SGHTA, CDR2 FQGNSA. The CDR3 is 14 amino acids. The CDR3: CASSLDGFEEPQHF. CDR3 nucleotides: TGTGCCAGCAGCTTAGATGGTTTCGAGGAGCCCCAGCATTTT.

This clone was detected only a few times. The chain couples TRBV9 to TRBJ1-6; D perhaps matches TRBD1 (5 bases). From germline, CDR1 is SGDLS and CDR2 YYNGEE. Trimming removed 0 bases at V and 6 bases at J, with 7 bases between. This CDR3 is 14 amino acids long. The CDR3 DNA reads TGTGCCAGCAGCGTAGGACAGACTAATTCACCCCTCCACTTT. It translates to CASSVGQTNSPLHF.

The chain links TRBV5-1 to TRBJ1-4; perhaps TRBD1 as D (5 bases). Germline CDR1 is SGHRS and CDR2 is YFSETQ. The CDR3 length is 12 residues. Trimming took 3 bases from V and 15 from J, leaving 15 bases between them. The CDR3 DNA reads TGCGCCAGCAGCTCTTCAGGCAGGGAAGTGTTTTTT. This encodes CASSSSGREVFF.

This chain links TRBV6-5 with TRBJ2-7, with 7 bases matching TRBD1. The germline V gene encodes CDR1 MNHEY and CDR2 SVGAGI. The J segment lost 4 bases and the V segment lost 4 bases, leaving 7 bases of the junction unmatched. This CDR3 is 14 amino acids long. CDR3 nucleotide sequence: TGTGCCAGCAGTTCCCACAGGGGTATATACGAGCAGTACTTC. This sequence encodes CASSSHRGIYEQYF.

The J gene is TRBJ2-2, the V gene TRBV4-3; D is uncertain. Germline V CDR1 and CDR2: LGHNA, YSLEER. This CDR3 contains 15 residues. V was shortened by 0 bases and J by 1 base, with 6 bases between the two germline ends. CDR3: CASSQDVGNTGELFF. The CDR3 DNA reads TGCGCCAGCAGCCAAGATGTAGGGAACACCGGGGAGCTGTTTTTT.

This chain links TRBV7-6 with TRBJ1-5; no clear D. V lost 5 bases and J lost 3, with 14 bases in between. The CDR3 contains 15 residues. The germline gives CDR1 SGHVS, CDR2 FNYEAQ. CDR3 sequence reads: CASSTLPDPNQPQHF. The CDR3 DNA reads as TGTGCCAGCAGCACTCTTCCTGACCCCAATCAGCCCCAGCATTTT.

The chain combines TRBV2 with TRBJ2-2; D remains ambiguous. The CDR3 extends over 14 amino acids. The germline CDR1 and CDR2 sequences are SNHLY and FYNNEI. V was clipped by 4 bases and J by 7 bases, with 13 bases between them. In nucleotides, the CDR3 is TGTGCCAGCAGTGCACCTCTTCAGCACGGGGAGCTGTTTTTT. It yields the protein CASSAPLQHGELFF. Together with reference TRBV2 and TRBJ2-2, the CDR3 gives the full variable domain: EPEVTQTPSHQVTQMGQEVILRCVPISNHLYFYWYRQILGQKVEFLVSFYNNEISEKSEIFDDQFSVERPDGSNFTLKIRSTKLEDSAMYFCASSAPLQHGELFFGEGSRLTVL.

This rearrangement joins TRBV5-1 to TRBJ2-7; 9 nucleotides line up with TRBD2. In germline, CDR1 is SGHRS, CDR2 YFSETQ. The CDR3 loop spans 14 amino acids. With V trimmed by 6 bases and J by 2 bases, 6 bases remained unmatched. CDR3 DNA: TGCGCCAGCACAGCCCAGCGGGGGGCCTACGAGCAGTACTTC. Residues: CASTAQRGAYEQYF.

On this clone: At one end the junction does not follow the germline gene, possibly because of a read error. The chain uses TRBV7-2 and TRBJ2-1; TRBD1 matches at 7 bases. The germline CDR1 and CDR2 sequences are SGHTA and FQGNSA. This CDR3 region has 13 residues. The CDR3 DNA reads TGTGCCAGCAGCTCGAACAGCTGGGACAGACAGCTCTTC. Residues: CASSSNSWDRQLF.

The J gene is TRBJ2-2, the V gene TRBV7-9; 10 bases are shared with TRBD1. This CDR3 contains 15 residues. CDR1 is SEHNR and CDR2 is FQNEAQ in the germline V gene (reference sequence). V shed 5 bases, J shed 3 bases, and the junction held 3 bases outside the gene matches. As DNA, the CDR3 is TGTGCCAGCAGCCGGGACAGGGGTGACACCGGGGAGCTGTTTTTT. Translating it yields CASSRDRGDTGELFF.

The chain combines TRBV5-6 with TRBJ1-2; D gene unclear. Between the trimmed V and J ends, which lost 2 bases and 7 bases, there was a span of 9 bases. CDR3 length: 12 residues. Germline CDR1 SGHDT, CDR2 YYEEEE. The CDR3 DNA follows: TGTGCCAGCAGCTTTCTTGGGTCTGGCTACACCTTC. Protein product: CASSFLGSGYTF.

The CDR3 here is CASSYVGLSPYF. Written as DNA, the CDR3 is TGTGCCAGCAGTTACGTGGGACTCTCGCCGTATTTT. The rearrangement joins TRBV6-5 to TRBJ2-3; a possible D gene is TRBD2 (6 bases). V lost 2 bases and J lost 14, with 14 bases in between. Germline V gene sequence: CDR1 MNHEY, CDR2 SVGAGI. The CDR3 totals 12 residues.

The chain combines TRBV2 with TRBJ2-3, with 7 bases lining up with TRBD1. The CDR3 totals 17 residues. The V segment lost 5 bases and the J segment 5 bases; nucleotides outside the gene matches: 16. Looked up from germline, CDR1 is SNHLY and CDR2 is FYNNEI. CDR3 nucleotides: TGTGCCAGCAGTCAGATATCGACAGGGCAGGGCCTAGATACGCAGTATTTT. This codes for CASSQISTGQGLDTQYF.

The genes are TRBV6-5 and TRBJ2-5, with D unclear. Germline V gene lookup returns CDR1 MNHEY and CDR2 SVGAGI. This CDR3 contains 16 residues. V gave up 2 bases and J gave up 1 base, with 14 bases separating them. The CDR3 loop is CASSYTGRVFQETQYF. CDR3 sequence (DNA): TGTGCCAGCAGTTACACCGGTAGGGTTTTCCAAGAGACCCAGTACTTC.

The V and J genes are TRBV7-2 and TRBJ2-5; D may be TRBD1 or TRBD2 (6 bases each). CDR3 length: 14 amino acids. The germline V gene encodes CDR1 SGHTA and CDR2 FQGNSA. V shed 2 bases and J shed 2 bases, with 9 bases lying between them. The CDR3 region is CASSLRRGQETQYF. The CDR3 coding sequence is TGTGCCAGCAGCTTAAGGAGGGGGCAAGAGACCCAGTACTTC.

This clone showed up just once. The V and J genes are TRBV5-1 and TRBJ1-1; 10 bases agree with TRBD1. The CDR3 consists of 17 residues. Germline CDR1 and CDR2: SGHRS and YFSETQ. With V trimmed by 6 bases and J by 1 base, 12 bases remained unmatched. The CDR3 loop is CASTPSGTGAQNTEAFF. The CDR3 DNA reads as TGCGCCAGCACCCCATCCGGGACAGGGGCGCAGAACACTGAAGCTTTCTTT. Full variable domain (remainder filled in from reference TRBV5-1 and TRBJ1-1): KAGVTQTPRYLIKTRGQQVTLSCSPISGHRSVSWYQQTPGQGLQFLFEYFSETQRNKGNFPGRFSGRQFSNSRSEMNVSTLELGDSALYLCASTPSGTGAQNTEAFFGQGTRLTVV.